This note documents a single T cell receptor (beta chain) sequence. Antigen: not known. CDR3 length: 16 amino acids. CDR1 is MDHEN, CDR2 SYDVKM, per germline. V was trimmed by 5 bases and J by 2 bases, leaving 18 bases between them. This sample is drawn from a study of graft-versus-host responses after intestinal transplantation. Study in general: Once they had received anti-thymocyte globulin induction, all recipients took tacrolimus and steroids for roughly three years.

The protocol was immunoSEQ multiplex PCR, while the TCRdb copy is restricted to in-frame clones and leaves out a portion. The data show about 45,000 clones, about 91% seen once. Study outcomes and limitations: Allografts of one patient group, those with graft-donor T cell macrochimerism, had high graft-versus-host to host-versus-graft clonal ratios. Recipient marrow harbored GvH clones, some of which surfaced first in ileum or blood.

Specimen: PBMCs, collected 524 days after transplant. The chain is built from TRBV28 and TRBJ2-5, with TRBD2 as a possible D gene (5 bases). The origin of this receptor is a human patient who received an intestinal transplant, so some T cells may come from the graft donor. CDR3 protein: CASSDLRTGRQETQYF. DNA for the CDR3: TGTGCCAGCAGTGACCTTCGGACTGGTCGGCAAGAGACCCAGTACTTC.